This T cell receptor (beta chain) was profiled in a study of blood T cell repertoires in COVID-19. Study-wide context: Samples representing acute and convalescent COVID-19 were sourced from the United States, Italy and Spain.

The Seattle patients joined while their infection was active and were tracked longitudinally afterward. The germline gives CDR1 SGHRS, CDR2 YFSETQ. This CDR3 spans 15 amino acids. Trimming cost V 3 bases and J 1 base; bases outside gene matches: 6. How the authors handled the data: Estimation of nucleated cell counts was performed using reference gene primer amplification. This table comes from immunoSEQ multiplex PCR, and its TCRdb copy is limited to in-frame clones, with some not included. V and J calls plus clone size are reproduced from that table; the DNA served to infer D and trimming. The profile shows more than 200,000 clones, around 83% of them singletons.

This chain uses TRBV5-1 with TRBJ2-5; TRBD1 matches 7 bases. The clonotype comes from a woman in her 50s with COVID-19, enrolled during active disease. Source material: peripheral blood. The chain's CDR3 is CASSSSGTVQETQYF. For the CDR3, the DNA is TGCGCCAGCAGCTCGTCTGGGACAGTCCAAGAGACCCAGTACTTC. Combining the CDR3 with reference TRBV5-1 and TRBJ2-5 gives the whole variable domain KAGVTQTPRYLIKTRGQQVTLSCSPISGHRSVSWYQQTPGQGLQFLFEYFSETQRNKGNFPGRFSGRQFSNSRSEMNVSTLELGDSALYLCASSSSGTVQETQYFGPGTRLLVL.